This TCR beta chain was obtained from a study of blood T cell repertoires in COVID-19. In the original analysis: By means of reference gene primer amplification, nucleated cell counts were estimated. Measured with immunoSEQ multiplex PCR; TCRdb has only the in-frame clones, and not every one. The D gene and trimming were derived from the DNA, and the V and J assignments and clone size from that table. The table includes around 300,000 clones, over 70% detected once. With 5 bases removed from V and 0 bases from J, the gap between germline ends came to 10 bases. The CDR3 runs to 14 residues. Germline CDR1 and CDR2: LGHNA and YSLEER.

The receptor's source is a young man with active or convalescent COVID-19. Source material: peripheral blood. V usage is TRBV4-3 and J usage is TRBJ1-2; tentatively, D is TRBD1 (5 bases). This CDR3 is CASSTRQTNYGYTF. CDR3 DNA: TGCGCCAGCAGCACCCGACAGACTAACTATGGCTACACCTTC.